This T cell receptor beta chain was observed in a study of identical twins. General study results and limits: Out-of-frame alpha sequences common to twins were enriched for low generation probability. Fewer insertions were carried by abundant cord blood beta clonotypes, but none was seen in memory repertoires.

MiXCR, run by TCRdb on the 5' RACE reads, gives a single entry per CDR3 protein. The sample has around 690,000 distinct CDR3 sequences; approximately 22% are singletons. This clonotype occurred a few times. Its target is not known. These same data were also listed under a study on T cells expressing NK-cell markers. Turning to that study: In over 5 donors, dominant CD3+CD56+NKG2C+ clonotypes ranked among the top 10 CD8+ clonotypes. In a few donors, dominant clonotypes made up about 28.3-65% of CD3+CD56-NKG2C+ cells.

This TCR came from a woman between 18 and 29 years old in good health. The specimen was PBMCs.

CDR3 sequence reads: CASTSGRRGDEQYF. DNA of the CDR3: TGTGCCAGCACATCAGGGCGCAGGGGGGACGAGCAGTACTTC. The chain carries TRBV12-3 or TRBV12-4 and TRBJ2-7, with D perhaps matching TRBD1 (7 bases). V was shortened by 7 bases and J by 5 bases, with 18 bases between the two germline ends. This CDR3 has 14 residues.